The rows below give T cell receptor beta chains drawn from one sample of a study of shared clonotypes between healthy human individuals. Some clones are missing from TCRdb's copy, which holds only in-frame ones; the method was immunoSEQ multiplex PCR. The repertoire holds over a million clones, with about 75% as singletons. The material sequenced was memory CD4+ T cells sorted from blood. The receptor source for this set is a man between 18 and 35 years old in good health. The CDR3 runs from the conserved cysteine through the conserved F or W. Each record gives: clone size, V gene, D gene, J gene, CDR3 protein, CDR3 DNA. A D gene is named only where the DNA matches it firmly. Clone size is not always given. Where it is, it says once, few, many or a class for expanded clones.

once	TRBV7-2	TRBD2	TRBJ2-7	CASSLVSGTSNYEQYF	TGTGCCAGCAGCTTAGTGAGCGGGACCTCAAACTACGAGCAGTACTTC
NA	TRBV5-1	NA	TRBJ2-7	CASSLSPGATYEQYF	TGCGCCAGCAGCTTGTCGCCAGGAGCGACCTACGAGCAGTACTTC
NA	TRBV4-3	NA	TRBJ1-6	CASSQDYLGNNSPLHF	TGCGCCAGCAGCCAAGATTATTTGGGTAATAATTCACCCCTCCACTTT
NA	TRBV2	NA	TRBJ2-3	CASSEDFYTDTQYF	TGTGCCAGCAGTGAAGACTTTTACACAGATACGCAGTATTTT
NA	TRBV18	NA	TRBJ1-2	CASSEGNSYGYTF	TGTGCCAGCTCAGAGGGGAATAGCTATGGCTACACCTTC
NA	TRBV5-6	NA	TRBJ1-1	CASSSSIQKNTEAFF	TGTGCCAGCAGCTCAAGTATACAGAAGAACACTGAAGCTTTCTTT
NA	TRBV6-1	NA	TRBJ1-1	CASSEVWGAEAFF	TGTGCCAGCAGTGAAGTCTGGGGTGCTGAAGCTTTCTTT
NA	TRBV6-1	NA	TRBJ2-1	CASSGLQSSYNEQFF	TGTGCCAGCAGTGGACTCCAGAGCTCCTACAATGAGCAGTTCTTC
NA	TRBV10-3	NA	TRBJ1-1	CAITQYSGLNTEAFF	TGTGCCATCACTCAGTATTCGGGTTTGAACACTGAAGCTTTCTTT
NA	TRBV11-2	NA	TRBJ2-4	CASSPGISAKNIQYF	TGTGCCAGCAGTCCAGGGATTTCAGCCAAAAACATTCAGTACTTC
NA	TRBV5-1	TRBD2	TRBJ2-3	CASSFLGLAGDTQYF	TGCGCCAGCAGCTTCCTGGGACTAGCGGGGGATACGCAGTATTTT
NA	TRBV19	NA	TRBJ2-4	CASSIDAYSIQYF	TGTGCCAGTAGTATAGATGCGTACAGCATTCAGTACTTC
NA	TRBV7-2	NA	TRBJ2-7	CASSLVEGTQSEF	TGTGCCAGCAGCTTAGTGGAGGGGACCCAGTCAGAATTC
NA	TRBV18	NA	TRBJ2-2	CASSAQSNTGELFF	TGTGCCAGCTCCGCGCAGTCGAACACCGGGGAGCTGTTTTTT
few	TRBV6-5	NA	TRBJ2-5	CASSRPGSETQYF	TGTGCCAGCAGTCGGCCAGGGAGTGAGACCCAGTACTTC
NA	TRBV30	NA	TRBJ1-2	CAWSVSSNYGYTF	TGTGCCTGGAGTGTATCCAGTAACTATGGCTACACCTTC
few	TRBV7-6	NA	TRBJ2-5	CASSPGLTGVETQYF	TGTGCCAGCAGCCCAGGCCTGACGGGCGTGGAGACCCAGTACTTC
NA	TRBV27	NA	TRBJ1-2	CASSLDSGANYGYTF	TGTGCCAGCAGTCTAGACAGCGGAGCTAACTATGGCTACACCTTC
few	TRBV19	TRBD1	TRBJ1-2	CASSTPGQGARNYGYTF	TGTGCCAGTAGTACTCCGGGACAGGGGGCTCGTAACTATGGCTACACCTTC
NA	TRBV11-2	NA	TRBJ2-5	CASRRIRGGQETQYF	TGTGCCAGCAGGAGAATTAGGGGGGGGCAAGAGACCCAGTACTTC
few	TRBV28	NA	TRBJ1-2	CASNEQANYGYTF	TGTGCCAGCAATGAACAAGCTAACTATGGCTACACCTTC
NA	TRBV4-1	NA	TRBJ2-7	CASSQDSRGEQYF	TGCGCCAGCAGCCAAGATTCACGGGGCGAGCAGTACTTC
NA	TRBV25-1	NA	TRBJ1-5	CASSDRRVGDNQPQHF	TGTGCCAGCAGTGACCGCAGGGTGGGAGACAATCAGCCCCAGCATTTT
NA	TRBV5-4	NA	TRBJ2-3	CASSLERVLTDTQYF	TGTGCCAGCAGCTTGGAAAGGGTATTAACAGATACGCAGTATTTT
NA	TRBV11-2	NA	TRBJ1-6	CASSLEADIFHF	TGTGCCAGCAGCTTAGAGGCGGATATTTTCCACTTT
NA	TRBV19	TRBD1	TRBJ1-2	CASSIARTGVYGYTF	TGTGCCAGTAGTATAGCCCGGACAGGGGTATACGGCTACACCTTC
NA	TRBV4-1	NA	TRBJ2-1	CASSDLKTYNEQFF	TGCGCCAGCAGCGATTTAAAAACCTACAATGAGCAGTTCTTC
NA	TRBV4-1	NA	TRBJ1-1	CASSQAGAGDTEAFF	TGCGCCAGCAGCCAAGCCGGGGCGGGGGACACTGAAGCTTTCTTT
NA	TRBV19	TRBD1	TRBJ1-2	CASTPGGWNYGYTF	TGTGCCAGTACCCCAGGGGGGTGGAACTATGGCTACACCTTC
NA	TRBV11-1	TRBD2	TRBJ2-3	CASSLGTSGGADTQYF	TGTGCCAGCAGTTTGGGGACTAGCGGGGGGGCGGATACGCAGTATTTT
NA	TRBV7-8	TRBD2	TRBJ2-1	CASSLGGRGDRTEQFF	TGTGCCAGCAGCTTAGGTGGGCGGGGGGACCGGACCGAGCAGTTCTTC